This T cell receptor (beta chain) originates from a study of blood T cell repertoires in COVID-19. Study context: Samples representing acute and convalescent COVID-19 were sourced from the United States, Italy and Spain. PBMCs, B-cell-depleted T cells, or T cells were the source of the cDNA or gDNA that made up the material.

Source study methods: Researchers report that nucleated cell counts were estimated from reference gene primer amplification. Produced via immunoSEQ multiplex PCR; TCRdb's table is partial and in-frame only. V and J calls and clone size are given by that table; D and trimming were obtained from the DNA. Counted here are a few hundred thousand clones, approximately 90% occurring once; the ten biggest clones make up roughly a sixth. It was during active infection that Seattle patients were enrolled and then longitudinally followed. Material: peripheral blood. The receptor comes from a man in his fifties or sixties with COVID-19, enrolled during active disease.

The CDR3 DNA follows: TGTGCCAGCGCCGGGACAGAAAATCAGCCCCAGCATTTT. Translated, it gives CASAGTENQPQHF. The V and J genes are TRBV6-6 and TRBJ1-5; 7 positions agree with TRBD1. Germline values: CDR1 MNHNY, CDR2 SVGAGI (reference sequence). This CDR3 region has 13 residues. Trimming cost V 8 bases and J 4 bases; bases outside gene matches: 5.